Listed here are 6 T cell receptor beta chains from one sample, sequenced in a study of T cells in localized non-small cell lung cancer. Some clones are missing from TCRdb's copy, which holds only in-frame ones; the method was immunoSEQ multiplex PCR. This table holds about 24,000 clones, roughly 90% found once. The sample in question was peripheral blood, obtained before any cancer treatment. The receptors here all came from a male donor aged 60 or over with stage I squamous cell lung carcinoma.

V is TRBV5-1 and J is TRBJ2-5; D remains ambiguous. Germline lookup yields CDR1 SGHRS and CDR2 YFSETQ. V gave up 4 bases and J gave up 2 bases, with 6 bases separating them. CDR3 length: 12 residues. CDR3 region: CASSNQQETQYF. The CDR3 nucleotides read TGCGCCAGCAGCAATCAACAAGAGACCCAGTACTTC.

The CDR3 is CASSPWGMEGRAFF. The CDR3 bases are TGTGCCAGCAGCCCCTGGGGGATGGAGGGGAGAGCTTTCTTT. V gene TRBV4-2 combines with J gene TRBJ1-1; a weak D match, TRBD1 (5 bases). Per the germline V gene, CDR1 is LGHNA and CDR2 is YNFKEQ. The CDR3 is 14 amino acids. Trimming stripped 4 bases from V and 10 bases from J, with 19 bases between.

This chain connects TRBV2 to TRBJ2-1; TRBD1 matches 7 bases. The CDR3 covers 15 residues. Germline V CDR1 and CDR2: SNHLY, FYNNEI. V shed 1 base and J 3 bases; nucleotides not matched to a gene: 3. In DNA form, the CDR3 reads TGTGCCAGCAGTGAAGGACAGGGCCTCTACAATGAGCAGTTCTTC. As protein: CASSEGQGLYNEQFF.

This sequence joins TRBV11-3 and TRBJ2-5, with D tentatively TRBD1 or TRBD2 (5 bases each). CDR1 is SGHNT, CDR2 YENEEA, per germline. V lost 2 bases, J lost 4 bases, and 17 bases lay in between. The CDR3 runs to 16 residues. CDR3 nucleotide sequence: TGTGCCAGCAGCTTATTCGTGGGGGACGGACGAGAGACCCAGTACTTC. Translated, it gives CASSLFVGDGRETQYF.

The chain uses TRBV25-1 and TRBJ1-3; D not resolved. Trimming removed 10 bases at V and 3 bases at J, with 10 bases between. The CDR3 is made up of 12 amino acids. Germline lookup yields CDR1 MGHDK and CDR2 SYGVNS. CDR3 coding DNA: TGTGCCACCGAGACGGATGGAAACACCATATATTTT. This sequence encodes CATETDGNTIYF. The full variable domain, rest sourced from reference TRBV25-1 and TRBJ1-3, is EADIYQTPRYLVIGTGKKITLECSQTMGHDKMYWYQQDPGMELHLIHYSYGVNSTEKGDLSSESTVSRIRTEHFPLTLESARPSHTSQYLCATETDGNTIYFGEGSWLTVV.

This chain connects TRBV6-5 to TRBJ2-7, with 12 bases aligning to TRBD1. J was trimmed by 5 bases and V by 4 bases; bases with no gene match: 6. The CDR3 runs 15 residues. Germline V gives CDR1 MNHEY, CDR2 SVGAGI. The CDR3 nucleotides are TGTGCCAGCAGTTCTCGAGGGACAGGGGGCAACGAGCAGTACTTC. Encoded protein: CASSSRGTGGNEQYF.